These T cell receptor beta chains were read from a single sample in a study of vaccination effects on CD4 cells after COVID-19. Sequencing used immunoSEQ multiplex PCR; TCRdb keeps in-frame clones, though not all of them. The table lists approximately 25,000 clones, about 70% of them singletons. Their antigen targets remain unknown. The source material was CD4+ T cells from PBMCs cultured with SARS-CoV-2 spike peptides, sampled after COVID-19 vaccination. The receptors were gathered from a human donor who received a COVID-19 vaccine. Both conserved end residues are part of each CDR3. A D gene is named only where the DNA matches it firmly. Expanded clones get a size class; other rows say once, few or many, or leave the size out.

TRBJ1-1	TRBV6-5	NA	TRBD1	TGTGCCAGCAGCCCGGACAGGGGGACGGAAGCTTTCTTT	CASSPDRGTEAFF
TRBJ2-1	TRBV7-2	NA	TRBD2	TGTGCCAGCAGCTTAGCGAGGTGGGGGACTAGCAGTCTTGGCTCCTACAATGAGCAGTTCTTC	CASSLARWGTSSLGSYNEQFF
TRBJ2-5	TRBV19	NA	TRBD1	TGTGCCAGTAAAAGGCAGACAGGGTCAGAGACCCAGTACTTC	CASKRQTGSETQYF
TRBJ2-2	TRBV5-6	NA	NA	TGTGCCAGCAACCAGGGTGGCGCCGGGGAGCTGTTTTTT	CASNQGGAGELFF
TRBJ1-5	TRBV4-1	NA	NA	TGCGCCAGCAGCCAAATGCACATTATCCCCCAGCCCCAGCATTTT	CASSQMHIIPQPQHF
TRBJ1-5	TRBV7-7	NA	NA	TGTGCCAGCAGCTTAGCGGTTGATCAGCCCCAGCATTTT	CASSLAVDQPQHF
TRBJ2-1	TRBV7-2	NA	TRBD2	TGTGCCAGCAGCCGTCCCGGGACTAGCGGGAGCTCCTACAATGAGCAGTTCTTC	CASSRPGTSGSSYNEQFF
TRBJ2-3	TRBV6-5	NA	NA	TGTGCCAGCAGTTACGGGGGCATTAGTAGGCAGTATTTT	CASSYGGISRQYF
TRBJ1-5	TRBV12-3/TRBV12-4	NA	TRBD1	TGTGCCAGCAGTTGGACAGGGCAGCAGCCCCAGCATTTT	CASSWTGQQPQHF
TRBJ1-3	TRBV19	NA	NA	TGTGCCAGTAGTTCGGCCCTGATGACTGGAAACACCATATATTTT	CASSSALMTGNTIYF
TRBJ1-1	TRBV7-7	once	NA	TGTGCCAGCAGCCTCGAGGCGGGCACTGAAGCTTTCTTT	CASSLEAGTEAFF
TRBJ1-2	TRBV3-1/TRBV3-2	NA	NA	TGTGCCAGCAGCCAACCGTCAGGAGTTACGAGCTATGGCTACACCTTC	CASSQPSGVTSYGYTF
TRBJ2-5	TRBV5-8	medium-sized	TRBD2	TGTGCCAGCAGCTCGGGAGAAGCGGGGGTAGAGACCCAGTACTTC	CASSSGEAGVETQYF
TRBJ1-5	TRBV5-1	NA	NA	TGCGCCAGCAGCTTGGCAGGGATCAATCAGCCCCAGCATTTT	CASSLAGINQPQHF
TRBJ1-3	TRBV20-1	NA	NA	TGCAGTGCTAGTGACGGGCGGCGGGCTGGAAACACCATATATTTT	CSASDGRRAGNTIYF
TRBJ1-5	TRBV2	NA	NA	TGTGCCAGCAGTGATGGAGTCCTTAGCAATCAGCCCCAGCATTTT	CASSDGVLSNQPQHF
TRBJ2-5	TRBV19	NA	TRBD1	TGTGCCAGTTCACCAACAGGGGAAGTGACCCAGTACTTC	CASSPTGEVTQYF
TRBJ2-5	TRBV5-1	NA	NA	TGCGCCAGCAGCAACCCAGGGGGGGAGACCCAGTACTTC	CASSNPGGETQYF
TRBJ2-5	TRBV5-1	NA	NA	TGCGCCAGCAGCTTGATGGGGAAAGAGACCCAGTACTTC	CASSLMGKETQYF
TRBJ2-3	TRBV29-1	NA	TRBD2	TGCAGCGTTATCTGGAGCGGGGGGCTTTCAGATACGCAGTATTTT	CSVIWSGGLSDTQYF
TRBJ1-5	TRBV6-5	NA	NA	TGTGCCAGCAGTTATAGCGGGCTATCCAGCAATCAGCCCCAGCATTTT	CASSYSGLSSNQPQHF
TRBJ2-3	TRBV7-9	NA	NA	TGTGCCAGCAGCACCCACCGGGGGTTCCAGAGCACAGATACGCAGTATTTT	CASSTHRGFQSTDTQYF
TRBJ2-5	TRBV5-1	NA	TRBD2	TGCGCCAGCAGCCTTAGCGGGGGGGCCTTTGTTTACCAAGAGACCCAGTACTTC	CASSLSGGAFVYQETQYF
TRBJ1-5	TRBV6-2/TRBV6-3	NA	TRBD1	TGTGCCAGCAGCAGACACAGGGGGCGTGGTCAGCCCCAGCATTTT	CASSRHRGRGQPQHF
TRBJ2-1	TRBV27	NA	NA	TGTGCCAGCACACTGCAGGGAAGCAATGAGCAGTTCTTC	CASTLQGSNEQFF
TRBJ1-4	TRBV7-6	NA	TRBD1	TGTGCCAGCAGCAAAGGACAGGGTACTGAAAAACTGTTTTTT	CASSKGQGTEKLFF
TRBJ1-6	TRBV6-5	NA	TRBD1	TGTGCCAGCAGCCCAGACAGGGATAATTCACCCCTCCACTTT	CASSPDRDNSPLHF
TRBJ2-1	TRBV4-1	few	TRBD2	TGCGCCAGCAGCCACCCCCGGACTAGCGGGGGGGACAATGAGCAGTTCTTC	CASSHPRTSGGDNEQFF